These 14 T cell receptor beta chains were all obtained from the same sample, sequenced in a study of somatic mutations in cytotoxic T cells in rheumatoid arthritis (dated by TCRdb to 2017 to 2019). Library creation used the immunoSEQ multiplex PCR assay. TCRdb carries this immuneACCESS record with in-frame sequences only. Its versions omit some clonotypes, under half of them owing to an unresolved V gene in the studies checked, with the rest unexplained. The sample has roughly 20,000 clones on record, approximately 87% of them singletons. Of the sample, around 15% falls within the top ten clones. The sample was CD8+ T cells sorted from blood. The source is a man aged 35-49 years in good health.

The V gene is TRBV7-9, the J gene TRBJ2-1; D gene uncertain. This CDR3 is 12 amino acids long. Germline V gene lookup returns CDR1 SEHNR and CDR2 FQNEAQ (reference sequence). Trimming left V 3 bases short and J 5 bases short, with 5 bases between. The CDR3 is CASSFANNEQFF. DNA for the CDR3: TGTGCCAGCAGCTTTGCCAACAATGAGCAGTTCTTC.

V and J are TRBV10-3 and TRBJ2-7, with D perhaps matching TRBD2 (6 bases). Trimming took off 2 bases at V and 0 bases at J, with 8 bases between the two ends. The germline V gene has CDR1 ENHRY and CDR2 SYGVKD. CDR3 length: 14 residues. The DNA of the CDR3 is TGTGCCATCAGTGAGGCCGGGAGCTCCTACGAGCAGTACTTC. Protein sequence: CAISEAGSSYEQYF.

The chain combines TRBV28 with TRBJ2-7; no definite D call. Trimming shortened V by 4 bases and J by 0 bases, and 19 bases separated the two germline ends. The CDR3 loop spans 17 amino acids. The V gene's germline CDR1 is MDHEN and CDR2 SYDVKM. CDR3 in DNA: TGTGCCAGCAGTTCCCAATCCGACGGCCCCAGCTCCTACGAGCAGTACTTC. Translation gives CASSSQSDGPSSYEQYF.

The chain is built from TRBV7-8 and TRBJ1-5; tentative D call: TRBD1 (6 bases). The ends were cut back, 1 base at V and 6 bases at J, with 13 bases in the middle. This CDR3 is 15 amino acids long. Per germline, CDR1 SGHVS and CDR2 FQNEAQ. The CDR3 here is CASSLGRGSPQPQHF. CDR3 sequence (DNA): TGTGCCAGCAGCTTAGGGAGGGGGAGCCCTCAGCCCCAGCATTTT.

The V gene is TRBV11-2, the J gene TRBJ2-7; D is possibly TRBD2 (6 bases). The V gene lost 6 bases and the J gene lost 8 bases, with 20 bases spanning the gap. Germline CDR1 reads SGHAT; CDR2 reads FQNNGV. The CDR3 contains 14 residues. This CDR3 reads CASSSEPGLAKQYF. CDR3 nucleotides: TGTGCCAGCAGTTCGGAGCCGGGACTTGCTAAGCAGTACTTC.

This chain joins TRBV5-4 and TRBJ2-2; 7 positions match TRBD1. The CDR3 runs to 16 residues. V gave up 6 bases and J gave up 6 bases; unmatched junction bases: 14. In germline, CDR1 is SGHNT, CDR2 YYREEE (reference sequence). The chain's CDR3 is CASNVRQGGVAGELFF. Written as DNA, the CDR3 is TGTGCCAGCAACGTAAGACAGGGTGGGGTCGCCGGGGAGCTGTTTTTT.

The chain combines TRBV27 with TRBJ2-7; possibly TRBD1 for D (5 bases). Germline V lookup: CDR1 MNHEY, CDR2 SMNVEV (reference sequence). Trimming shortened V by 7 bases and J by 1 base, and 14 bases separated the two germline ends. CDR3 length equals 14 residues. CDR3 in amino acids: CASTNRRKSYEQYF. The CDR3 coding sequence is TGTGCCAGCACCAACAGGAGAAAATCCTACGAGCAGTACTTC.

This chain links TRBV4-3 with TRBJ2-4, with no clear D. Trimming left V 0 bases short and J 8 bases short, with 8 bases between. This CDR3 has 13 amino acids. From germline, CDR1 is LGHNA and CDR2 YSLEER. The CDR3 is CASSQDLVDIQYF. In DNA, the CDR3 is TGCGCCAGCAGCCAAGATTTGGTTGACATTCAGTACTTC.

The chain employs TRBV4-2 and TRBJ1-1, with D hard to call. The CDR3 has 16 residues. V shed 4 bases and J shed 0 bases, with 15 bases lying between them. Germline loops: CDR1 LGHNA, CDR2 YNFKEQ. The CDR3 coding sequence is TGTGCCAGCAGCCCCGAAGCAGCTTACATGAACACTGAAGCTTTCTTT. Translating gives CASSPEAAYMNTEAFF.

The CDR3 sequence: CASSWGRDKQFF. As DNA, the CDR3 is TGTGCCAGCAGTTGGGGAAGGGACAAGCAGTTCTTC. This chain connects TRBV27 to TRBJ2-1; a possible D gene is TRBD1 (6 bases). CDR3 length: 12 residues. V lost 4 bases to trimming and J lost 11 bases, with 12 bases between them. Germline CDR1 reads MNHEY; CDR2 reads SMNVEV (reference sequence).

This chain links TRBV7-2 with TRBJ2-7; D unresolved. CDR1 is SGHTA, CDR2 FQGNSA, per germline. V gave up 5 bases and J gave up 3 bases, with 11 bases separating them. The CDR3 covers 13 residues. The CDR3 nucleotides are TGTGCCAGCAGCCCGGCAGGTCTCTACGAGCAGTACTTC. Its translation: CASSPAGLYEQYF. Looking up the rest from reference TRBV7-2 and TRBJ2-7 gives the full variable domain: GAGVSQSPSNKVTEKGKDVELRCDPISGHTALYWYRQSLGQGLEFLIYFQGNSAPDKSGLPSDRFSAERTGGSVSTLTIQRTQQEDSAVYLCASSPAGLYEQYFGPGTRLTVT.

This chain uses TRBV2 with TRBJ2-2; D call uncertain. V lost 2 bases to trimming and J lost 5 bases, with 0 bases between them. The CDR3 spans 11 residues. Germline CDR1 is SNHLY and CDR2 is FYNNEI. The CDR3 DNA follows: TGTGCCAGCAGTGAAACCGGGGAGCTGTTTTTT. Amino acids: CASSETGELFF.

The V call is TRBV5-8, the J call TRBJ2-3; D gene ambiguous. The V gene lost 2 bases and the J gene lost 4 bases, with 14 bases spanning the gap. This CDR3 is built from 15 residues. In germline, CDR1 is SGHTS, CDR2 YDEGEE. CDR3 sequence (DNA): TGTGCCAGCAGCTTATTCTTAAGCTCCCCAGATACGCAGTATTTT. This sequence encodes CASSLFLSSPDTQYF.

The chain has TRBV27 and TRBJ1-1; TRBD1 might be the D (5 bases). Germline V gene lookup returns CDR1 MNHEY and CDR2 SMNVEV (reference sequence). The CDR3 runs 16 residues. V was pared by 6 bases and J by 2 bases, with 19 bases between. CDR3 sequence (DNA): TGTGCCAGCAGCCCTTCGAGGGGCGGTTTAAACACTGAAGCTTTCTTT. Translation: CASSPSRGGLNTEAFF.